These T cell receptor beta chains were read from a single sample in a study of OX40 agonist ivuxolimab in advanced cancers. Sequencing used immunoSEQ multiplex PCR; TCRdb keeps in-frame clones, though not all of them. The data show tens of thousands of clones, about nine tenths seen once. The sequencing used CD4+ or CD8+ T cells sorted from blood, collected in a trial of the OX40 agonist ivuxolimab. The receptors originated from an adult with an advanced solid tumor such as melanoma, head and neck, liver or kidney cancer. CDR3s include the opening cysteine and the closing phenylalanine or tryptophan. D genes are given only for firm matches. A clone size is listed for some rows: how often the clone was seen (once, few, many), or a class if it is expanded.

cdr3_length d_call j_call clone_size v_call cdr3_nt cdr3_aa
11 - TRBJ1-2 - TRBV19 TGTGCCAGTAGTATGAGGTATGGCTACACCTTC CASSMRYGYTF
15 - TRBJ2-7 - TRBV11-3 TGTGCCAGCAGCGCGCGACTAGGCCTAGAAGTCGAGCAGTACTTC CASSARLGLEVEQYF
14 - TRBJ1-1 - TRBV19 TGTGCCAGTAGTATAGGCGGCGATCGGACTGAAGCTTTCTTT CASSIGGDRTEAFF
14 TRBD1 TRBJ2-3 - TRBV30 TGTGCCTGGAGTAGACAGGGTAGCACAGATACGCAGTATTTT CAWSRQGSTDTQYF
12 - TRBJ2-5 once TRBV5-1 TGCGCCAGCAGTAGGGGGGAAGAGACCCAGTACTTC CASSRGEETQYF
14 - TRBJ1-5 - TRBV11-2 TGTGCCAGCAGCTTAGTAGATGCGGATCAGCCCCAGCATTTT CASSLVDADQPQHF
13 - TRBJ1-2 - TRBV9 TGTGCCAGCAGCGTAGGGGGGGACTATGGCTACACCTTC CASSVGGDYGYTF
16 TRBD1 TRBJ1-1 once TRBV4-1 TGCGCCAGCAGCCAAGTCTGGACAGGGGCGAACACTGAAGCTTTCTTT CASSQVWTGANTEAFF
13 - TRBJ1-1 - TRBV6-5 TGTGCCAGCAGTTATCCGGGAACCTTTGTAGCTTTCTTT CASSYPGTFVAFF
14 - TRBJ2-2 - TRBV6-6 TGTGCCACCAACGGGGGTATCTCATCCGGGGAGCTGTTTTTT CATNGGISSGELFF
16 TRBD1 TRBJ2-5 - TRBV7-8 TGTGCCAGCAGCCCCCGTGAGACAGGGTGGAAGGAGACCCAGTACTTC CASSPRETGWKETQYF
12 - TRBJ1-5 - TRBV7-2 TGTGCCAGCAGCTACGGCCATCAGCCCCAGCATTTT CASSYGHQPQHF
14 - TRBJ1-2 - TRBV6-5 TGTGCCAGCAGTTACTCGAAGGGCAGAGATGGCTACACCTTC CASSYSKGRDGYTF
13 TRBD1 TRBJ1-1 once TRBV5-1 TGCGCCAGCAGGGGACAGCTGAACACTGAAGCTTTCTTT CASRGQLNTEAFF
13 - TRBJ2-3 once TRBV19 TGTGCCAGTCGGGACGGATACACAGATACGCAGTATTTT CASRDGYTDTQYF
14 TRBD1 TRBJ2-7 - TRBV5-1 TGCGCCAGCAGCCCGGGGGACAGGAACTACGAGCAGTACTTC CASSPGDRNYEQYF
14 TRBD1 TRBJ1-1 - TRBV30 TGTGCCTGGAGGGACCAGGGGGTTGTTCCTGAAGCTTTCTTT CAWRDQGVVPEAFF
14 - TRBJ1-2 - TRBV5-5 TGTGCCAGCAGCTTTACTCAGGGGAACTATGGCTACACCTTC CASSFTQGNYGYTF
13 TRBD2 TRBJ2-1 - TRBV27 TGTGCCAGCAAGCCTAGCGGGGGATATGAGCAGTTCTTC CASKPSGGYEQFF
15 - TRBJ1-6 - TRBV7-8 TGTGCCAGCAGCCCGAGGGGTATAGCTAATTCACCCCTCCACTTT CASSPRGIANSPLHF
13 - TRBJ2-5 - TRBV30 TGTGCCTGGAGTGGCCAGGTGCTAGAGACCCAGTACTTC CAWSGQVLETQYF
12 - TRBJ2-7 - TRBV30 TGTGCCTCAGGACAGAGCTCCTACGAGCAGTACTTC CASGQSSYEQYF
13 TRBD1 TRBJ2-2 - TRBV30 TGTGCCGGGGACAGGGGTGGGACCGGGGAGCTGTTTTTT CAGDRGGTGELFF
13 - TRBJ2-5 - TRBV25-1 TGTGCCAGCAAGGTGGGGAACCAAGAGACCCAGTACTTC CASKVGNQETQYF
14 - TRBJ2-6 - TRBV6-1 TGTGCCAGCAGTGCGGGGTCCGGGGCCAACGTCCTGACTTTC CASSAGSGANVLTF
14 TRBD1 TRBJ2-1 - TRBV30 TGTGCCTGGAGTGTCAGGCAGTCAGGGGGAGAGCAGTTCTTC CAWSVRQSGGEQFF
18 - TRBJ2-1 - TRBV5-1 TGCGCCAGCAGCTTCGGCTTACTTTCCCAGAGTACCTACAATGAGCAGTTCTTC CASSFGLLSQSTYNEQFF
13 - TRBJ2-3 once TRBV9 TGTGCCAGCAGCGTTAGGGTCCAGGATACGCAGTATTTT CASSVRVQDTQYF
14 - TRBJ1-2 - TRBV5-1 TGCGCCAGCAGCCCCAGCGGGGGGGCTGGTGGCTACACCTTC CASSPSGGAGGYTF
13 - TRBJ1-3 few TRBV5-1 TGCGCCAGCAGCTTGGGTGTGGGAAACACCATATATTTT CASSLGVGNTIYF
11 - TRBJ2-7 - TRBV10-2 TGCGCCAGCAGTCCGAGCGGCGAGCAGTACTTC CASSPSGEQYF
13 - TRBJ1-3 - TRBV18 TGTGCCAGCTGCCTGTCGACTGGAAACACCATATATTTT CASCLSTGNTIYF